These T cell receptor beta chains were read from a single sample in a study of blood T cell repertoires in COVID-19. The assay was immunoSEQ multiplex PCR, and TCRdb's table has in-frame clones only and misses some. The table includes more than 40,000 clones, approximately 90% detected once. Sequenced: peripheral blood. These TCRs come from a man older than 75 with acute or convalescent COVID-19. Both conserved end residues are part of each CDR3. The order of the fields is V gene, clone size, J gene, D gene, CDR3 protein, CDR3 DNA. A D gene is named only where the DNA matches it firmly. Rows give clone size only sometimes, using once, few, many, or a class for an expanded clone.

>TRBV7-9|.|TRBJ1-4|.
CASSFSMTNEKLFF
TGTGCCAGCAGCTTTAGTATGACTAATGAAAAACTGTTTTTT
>TRBV7-8|.|TRBJ2-1|TRBD2
CASSWGASGANNEQFF
TGTGCCAGCAGCTGGGGGGCTAGCGGGGCTAACAATGAGCAGTTCTTC
>TRBV3-1/TRBV3-2|.|TRBJ2-2|.
CASSQGGGPITGELFF
TGTGCCAGCAGCCAAGGAGGGGGACCCATCACCGGGGAGCTGTTTTTT
>TRBV12-3/TRBV12-4|.|TRBJ1-1|.
CASSSRTRRTFF
TGTGCCAGCAGTTCTCGGACAAGGAGAACTTTCTTT
>TRBV4-1|.|TRBJ1-5|TRBD1
CASSQDLRTGTFSNQPQHF
TGCGCCAGCAGCCAGGACCTTAGGACAGGAACCTTTAGCAATCAGCCCCAGCATTTT
>TRBV6-5|.|TRBJ1-2|.
CASSYLDFYGYTF
TGTGCCAGCAGTTACCTGGACTTCTATGGCTACACCTTC
>TRBV5-1|few|TRBJ1-6|.
CASSLNGALYNSPLHF
TGCGCCAGCAGCTTGAATGGGGCCTTGTATAATTCACCCCTCCACTTT
>TRBV9|once|TRBJ1-6|.
CASSQGQYNSPLHF
TGTGCCAGCAGCCAGGGCCAGTATAATTCACCCCTCCACTTT
>TRBV6-2/TRBV6-3|few|TRBJ1-2|TRBD1
CASSYSTGGGTF
TGTGCCAGCAGTTACTCCACAGGGGGCGGCACCTTC
>TRBV9|.|TRBJ2-3|.
CASSVASLPPDTQYF
TGTGCCAGCAGCGTAGCTTCTCTACCACCGGATACGCAGTATTTT
>TRBV9|.|TRBJ2-1|TRBD2
CASTPAGGGDNEQFF
TGTGCCAGCACCCCAGCCGGCGGGGGGGACAATGAGCAGTTCTTC
>TRBV3-1/TRBV3-2|.|TRBJ1-1|.
CASSPVRAGVEAFF
TGTGCCAGCAGCCCTGTGAGGGCGGGGGTGGAGGCTTTCTTT
>TRBV5-1|.|TRBJ2-2|TRBD1
CASSPGQGWTGELFF
TGCGCCAGCAGCCCGGGACAGGGCTGGACCGGGGAGCTGTTTTTT
>TRBV5-1|.|TRBJ2-5|.
CASSWLTGQETQYF
TGCGCCAGCAGCTGGCTGACAGGCCAAGAGACCCAGTACTTC
>TRBV5-1|.|TRBJ2-1|TRBD1
CASSKGQGRHNEQFF
TGCGCCAGCAGCAAGGGACAGGGTCGTCACAATGAGCAGTTCTTC
>TRBV7-9|.|TRBJ2-2|.
CASNLGAKNTGELFF
TGTGCCAGCAATCTGGGAGCGAAGAACACCGGGGAGCTGTTTTTT
>TRBV21-1|few|TRBJ1-5|.
CAIPTREGYSNQPQHF
TGTGCCATCCCGACCCGGGAGGGTTATAGCAATCAGCCCCAGCATTTT
>TRBV4-2|.|TRBJ2-3|TRBD2
CASSHRMVGSGGSSDTQYF
TGTGCCAGCAGCCACCGTATGGTGGGTAGCGGGGGCTCCTCCGATACGCAGTATTTT
>TRBV25-1|.|TRBJ1-1|.
CASSAVNGERAFF
TGTGCCAGCAGTGCGGTCAACGGGGAGAGGGCTTTCTTT
>TRBV7-8|.|TRBJ2-2|.
CASSLVRRTGELFF
TGTGCCAGCAGCTTAGTGCGGAGGACCGGGGAGCTGTTTTTT
>TRBV10-3|.|TRBJ1-5|TRBD1
CAISDDRGTQPQHF
TGTGCCATCAGTGATGACAGGGGGACTCAGCCCCAGCATTTT
>TRBV21-1|.|TRBJ2-7|.
CASTIVGGDYEQYF
TGTGCCAGCACCATCGTCGGGGGGGACTACGAGCAGTACTTC
>TRBV25-1|.|TRBJ1-2|.
CASMNRDNGYTF
TGTGCCAGCATGAACAGGGATAATGGCTACACCTTC
>TRBV29-1|.|TRBJ2-1|.
CSVDSLLNEQFF
TGCAGCGTTGATAGTCTGTTAAATGAGCAGTTCTTC
>TRBV7-2|.|TRBJ1-2|TRBD1
CASSPEGTGNYGYTF
TGTGCCAGCAGCCCCGAAGGGACAGGGAACTATGGCTACACCTTC
>TRBV19|.|TRBJ1-1|TRBD1
CASSATPGGKFAEAFF
TGTGCCAGTAGCGCAACCCCAGGGGGAAAGTTCGCTGAAGCTTTCTTT
>TRBV18|few|TRBJ2-3|.
CASSPRPQYF
TGTGCCAGCTCACCACGGCCCCAGTATTTT